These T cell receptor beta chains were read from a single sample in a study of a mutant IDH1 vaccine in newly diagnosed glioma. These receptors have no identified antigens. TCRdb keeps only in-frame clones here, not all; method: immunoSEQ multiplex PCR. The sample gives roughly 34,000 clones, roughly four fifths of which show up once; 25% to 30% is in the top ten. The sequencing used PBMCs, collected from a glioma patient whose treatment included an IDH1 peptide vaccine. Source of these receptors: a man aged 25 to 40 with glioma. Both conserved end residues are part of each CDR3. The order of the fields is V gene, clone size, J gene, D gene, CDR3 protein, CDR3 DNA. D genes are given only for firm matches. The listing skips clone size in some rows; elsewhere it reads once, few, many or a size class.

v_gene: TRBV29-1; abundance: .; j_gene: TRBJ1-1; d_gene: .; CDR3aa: CSVEDSGDTEAFF; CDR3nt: TGCAGCGTTGAAGATTCCGGGGACACTGAAGCTTTCTTT
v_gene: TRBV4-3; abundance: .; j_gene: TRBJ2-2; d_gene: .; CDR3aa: CASSPEAQRAGELFF; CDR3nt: TGCGCCAGCAGCCCAGAGGCCCAAAGGGCCGGGGAGCTGTTTTTT
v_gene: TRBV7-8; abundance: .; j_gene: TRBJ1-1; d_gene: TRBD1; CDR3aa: CASSSDREVNEAFF; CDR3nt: TGTGCCAGCAGCTCGGACAGGGAAGTGAATGAAGCTTTCTTT
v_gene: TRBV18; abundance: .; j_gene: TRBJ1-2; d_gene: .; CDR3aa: CASSPRAGDYGYTF; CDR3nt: TGTGCCAGCTCACCACGGGCGGGGGACTATGGCTACACCTTC
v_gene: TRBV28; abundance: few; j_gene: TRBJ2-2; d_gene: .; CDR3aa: CASSTGEPGELFF; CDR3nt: TGTGCCAGCAGTACGGGAGAGCCCGGGGAGCTGTTTTTT
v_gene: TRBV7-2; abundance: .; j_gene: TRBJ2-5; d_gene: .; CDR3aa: CASSLAGRQETQYF; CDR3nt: TGTGCCAGCAGCTTAGCAGGGAGGCAAGAGACCCAGTACTTC
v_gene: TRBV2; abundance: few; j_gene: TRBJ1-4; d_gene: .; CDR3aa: CASRDADSTTNEKLFF; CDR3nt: TGTGCCAGCAGGGACGCTGACAGCACAACTAATGAAAAACTGTTTTTT
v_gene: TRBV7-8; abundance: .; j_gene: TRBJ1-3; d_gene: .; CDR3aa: CASSLEGSGLSGNTIYF; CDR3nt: TGTGCCAGCAGCTTAGAAGGGTCGGGACTCTCTGGAAACACCATATATTTT
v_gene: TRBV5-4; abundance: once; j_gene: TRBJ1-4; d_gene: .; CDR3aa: CASSATGKKGEKLFF; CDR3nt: TGTGCCAGCAGCGCCACAGGGAAAAAGGGGGAAAAACTGTTTTTT
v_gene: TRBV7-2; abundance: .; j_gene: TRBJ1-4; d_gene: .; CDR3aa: CASSLGAKLGEKLFF; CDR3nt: TGTGCCAGCAGCTTAGGGGCTAAACTGGGTGAAAAACTGTTTTTT
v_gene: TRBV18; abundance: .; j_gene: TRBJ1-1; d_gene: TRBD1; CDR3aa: CASSIVNRDRGGKDTEAFF; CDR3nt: TGTGCCAGCTCAATTGTCAACCGGGACAGGGGTGGGAAAGACACTGAAGCTTTCTTT
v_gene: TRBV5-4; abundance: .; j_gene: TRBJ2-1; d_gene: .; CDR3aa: CASSDWLASYNEQFF; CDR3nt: TGTGCCAGCAGTGACTGGCTAGCGTCCTACAATGAGCAGTTCTTC
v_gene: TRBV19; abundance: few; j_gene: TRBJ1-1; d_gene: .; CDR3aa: CASSGSRERGAEAFF; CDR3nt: TGTGCCAGTAGTGGGTCCAGGGAAAGGGGTGCTGAAGCTTTCTTT
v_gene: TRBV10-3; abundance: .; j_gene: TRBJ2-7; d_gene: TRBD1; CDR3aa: CAIAGTESYEQYF; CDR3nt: TGTGCCATCGCCGGGACAGAGTCCTACGAGCAGTACTTC
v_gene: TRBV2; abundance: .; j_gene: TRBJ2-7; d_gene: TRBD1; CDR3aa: CASLRDRLNEQYF; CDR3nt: TGTGCCAGCCTCAGGGACAGGCTCAACGAGCAGTACTTC
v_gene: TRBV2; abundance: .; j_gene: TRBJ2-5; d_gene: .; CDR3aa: CASRSGYQETQYF; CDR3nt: TGTGCCAGCAGGTCCGGGTACCAAGAGACCCAGTACTTC
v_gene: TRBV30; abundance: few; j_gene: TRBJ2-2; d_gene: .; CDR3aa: CASITGLNTGELFF; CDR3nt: TGTGCCTCGATCACAGGGTTGAACACCGGGGAGCTGTTTTTT
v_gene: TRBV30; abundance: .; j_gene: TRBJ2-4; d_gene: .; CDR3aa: CAWSDNRGGRNIQYF; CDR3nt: TGTGCCTGGAGTGACAACAGGGGAGGAAGAAACATTCAGTACTTC
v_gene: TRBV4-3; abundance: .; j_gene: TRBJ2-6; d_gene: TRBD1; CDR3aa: CASSLHPHRTGSGANVLTF; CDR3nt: TGCGCCAGCAGCCTACACCCTCATAGGACAGGCTCTGGGGCCAACGTCCTGACTTTC
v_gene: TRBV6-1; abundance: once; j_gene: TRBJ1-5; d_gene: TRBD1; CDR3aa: CASSRDSGLNQPQHF; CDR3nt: TGTGCCAGCAGTAGGGACAGCGGACTCAATCAGCCCCAGCATTTT
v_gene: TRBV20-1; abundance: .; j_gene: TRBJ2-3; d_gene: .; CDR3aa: CSAPLVDTQYF; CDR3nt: TGCAGTGCTCCCTTGGTAGATACGCAGTATTTT
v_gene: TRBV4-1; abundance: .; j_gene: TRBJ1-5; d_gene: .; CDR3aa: CASSQERSGNQPQHF; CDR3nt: TGCGCCAGCAGCCAAGAACGGTCAGGTAATCAGCCCCAGCATTTT
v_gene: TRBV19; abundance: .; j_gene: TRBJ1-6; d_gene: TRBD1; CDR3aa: CASSTRTGPAPLHF; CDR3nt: TGTGCCAGTAGTACCCGGACAGGGCCGGCACCCCTCCACTTT
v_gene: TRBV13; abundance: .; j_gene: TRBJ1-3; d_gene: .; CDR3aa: CASSLGNSGNTIYF; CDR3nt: TGTGCCAGCAGCTTAGGTAACTCTGGAAACACCATATATTTT
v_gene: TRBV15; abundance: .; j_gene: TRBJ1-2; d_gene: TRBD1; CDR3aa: CATSSGTGLRGYGYTF; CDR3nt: TGTGCCACCAGCAGCGGGACAGGGCTTCGAGGCTATGGCTACACCTTC
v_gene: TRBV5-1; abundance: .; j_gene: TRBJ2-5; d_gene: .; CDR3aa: CASSEADGETQYF; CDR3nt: TGCGCCAGCAGCGAGGCGGATGGAGAGACCCAGTACTTC
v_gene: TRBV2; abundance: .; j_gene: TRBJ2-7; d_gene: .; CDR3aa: CASSNQGAYEQYF; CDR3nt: TGTGCCAGCAGTAACCAGGGCGCCTACGAGCAGTACTTC
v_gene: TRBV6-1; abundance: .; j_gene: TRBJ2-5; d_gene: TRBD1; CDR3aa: CASNLDRGRLKTQYF; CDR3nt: TGTGCCAGCAACCTGGACAGGGGGCGGCTTAAGACCCAGTACTTC
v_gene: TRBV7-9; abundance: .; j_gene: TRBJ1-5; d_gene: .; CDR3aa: CLSGTEDQPQHF; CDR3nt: TGCCTCTCAGGGACGGAAGATCAGCCCCAGCATTTT
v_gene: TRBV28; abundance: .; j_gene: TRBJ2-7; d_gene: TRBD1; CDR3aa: CASSWGDRVPYEQYF; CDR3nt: TGTGCCAGCAGTTGGGGGGACAGGGTACCCTACGAGCAGTACTTC